Listed below are T cell receptor beta chains from one sample, sequenced in a study of OX40 agonist ivuxolimab in advanced cancers. TCRdb's table, derived via immunoSEQ multiplex PCR, lists solely in-frame clones and lacks some. The data show about 73,000 clones, around 90% seen once. The sample in question was CD4+ or CD8+ T cells sorted from blood, obtained in a trial of the OX40 agonist ivuxolimab. The source of these receptors is an adult with an advanced solid tumor such as melanoma, head and neck, liver or kidney cancer. Each CDR3 is given with its conserved first and last residue. D genes are given only for firm matches.

D	J	V	CDR3
NA	TRBJ1-1	TRBV10-1	CASSEDMNTEAFF
TRBD2	TRBJ2-1	TRBV7-6	CASSLALAGVRANEQFF
TRBD1	TRBJ1-1	TRBV2	CASRDRDSTEAFF
TRBD2	TRBJ2-3	TRBV10-3	CAIRGLADSDTQYF
TRBD1	TRBJ1-5	TRBV30	CAWRGTGLNQPQHF
NA	TRBJ1-1	TRBV4-2	CASSQVVPPEAFF
TRBD2	TRBJ2-3	TRBV13	CASSPLAGDGTDTQYF
TRBD1	TRBJ2-2	TRBV27	CASRDRGVTGELFF
TRBD1	TRBJ2-2	TRBV10-3	CAITTGATGELFF
NA	TRBJ1-1	TRBV27	CASSLSWGLLNTEAFF
NA	TRBJ2-7	TRBV5-4	CASSLSPNYEQYF
NA	TRBJ2-2	TRBV29-1	CSVEDRRRTYTGELFF
TRBD1	TRBJ1-5	TRBV10-2	CASSWTGAQPQHF
NA	TRBJ2-5	TRBV2	CASTSGGIDQETQYF
NA	TRBJ2-1	TRBV19	CATKQGGQFF
NA	TRBJ2-7	TRBV27	CASRQTGSAIYEQYF
TRBD2	TRBJ2-1	TRBV19	CASSRLAGGYNEQFF
NA	TRBJ2-5	TRBV7-9	CASSLTKARERETQYF
NA	TRBJ1-1	TRBV6-1	CASKEGRTEAFF
NA	TRBJ1-1	TRBV15	CATSRSVNTEAFF
NA	TRBJ1-2	TRBV5-8	CASSLRGSGYTF
NA	TRBJ1-1	TRBV14	CASSFDLNTEAFF